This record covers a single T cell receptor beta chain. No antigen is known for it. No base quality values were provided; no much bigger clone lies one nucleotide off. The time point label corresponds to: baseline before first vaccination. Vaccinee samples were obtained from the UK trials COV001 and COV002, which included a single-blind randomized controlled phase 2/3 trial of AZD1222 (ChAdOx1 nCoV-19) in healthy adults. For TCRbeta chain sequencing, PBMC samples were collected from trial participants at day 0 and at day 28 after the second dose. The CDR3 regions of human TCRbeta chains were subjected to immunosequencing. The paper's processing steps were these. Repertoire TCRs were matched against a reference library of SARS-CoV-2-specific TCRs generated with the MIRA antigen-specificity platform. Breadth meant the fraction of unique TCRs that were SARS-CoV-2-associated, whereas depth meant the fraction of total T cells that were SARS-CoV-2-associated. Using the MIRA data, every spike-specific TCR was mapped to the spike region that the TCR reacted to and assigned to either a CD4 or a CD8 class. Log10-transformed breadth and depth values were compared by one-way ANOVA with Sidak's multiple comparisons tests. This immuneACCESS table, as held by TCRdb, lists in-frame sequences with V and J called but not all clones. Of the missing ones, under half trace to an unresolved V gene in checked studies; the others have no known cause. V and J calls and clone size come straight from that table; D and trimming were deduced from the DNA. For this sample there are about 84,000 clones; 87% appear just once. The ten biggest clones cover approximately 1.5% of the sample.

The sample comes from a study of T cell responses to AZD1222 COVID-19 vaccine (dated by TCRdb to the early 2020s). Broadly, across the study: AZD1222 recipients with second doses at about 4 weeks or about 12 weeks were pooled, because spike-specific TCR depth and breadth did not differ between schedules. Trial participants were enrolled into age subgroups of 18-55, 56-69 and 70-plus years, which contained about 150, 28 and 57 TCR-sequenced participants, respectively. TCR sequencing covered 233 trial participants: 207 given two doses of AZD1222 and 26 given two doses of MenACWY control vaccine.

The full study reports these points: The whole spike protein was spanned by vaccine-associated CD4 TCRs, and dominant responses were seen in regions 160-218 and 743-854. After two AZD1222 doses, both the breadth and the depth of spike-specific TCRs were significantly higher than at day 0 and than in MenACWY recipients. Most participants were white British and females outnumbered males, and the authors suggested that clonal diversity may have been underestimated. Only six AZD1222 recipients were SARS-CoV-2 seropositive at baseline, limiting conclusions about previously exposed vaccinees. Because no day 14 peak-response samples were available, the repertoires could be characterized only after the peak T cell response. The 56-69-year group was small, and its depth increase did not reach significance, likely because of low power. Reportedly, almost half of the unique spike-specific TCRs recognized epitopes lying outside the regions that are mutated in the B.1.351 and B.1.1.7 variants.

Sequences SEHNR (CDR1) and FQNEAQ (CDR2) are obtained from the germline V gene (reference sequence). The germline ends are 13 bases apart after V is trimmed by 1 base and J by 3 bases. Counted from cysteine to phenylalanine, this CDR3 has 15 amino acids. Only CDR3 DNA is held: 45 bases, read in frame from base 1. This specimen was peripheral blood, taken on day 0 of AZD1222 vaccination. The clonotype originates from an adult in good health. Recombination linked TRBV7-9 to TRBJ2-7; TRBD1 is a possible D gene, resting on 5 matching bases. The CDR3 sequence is CASSLVGAANYEQYF. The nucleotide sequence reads TGTGCCAGCAGCTTAGTAGGGGCTGCTAACTACGAGCAGTACTTC.